These T cell receptor beta chains were read from a single sample in a study of CD8+CD57+ T cells in acquired aplastic anemia. TCRdb reprocessed the reads via MiXCR and lists one record per CDR3 protein. The data show about 180,000 distinct CDR3 sequences, under 50% seen once. The sequencing input was sorted CD4+, CD8+, or CD8+CD57+ T cells (not recorded which) from PBMCs. These receptors all come from a human donor with aplastic anemia. Each CDR3 is given with its conserved first and last residue. The order of the fields is V gene, D gene, clone size, J gene, CDR3 DNA, CDR3 protein. D genes are given only for firm matches. Clone size is stated in some rows and not others, as once, few, many or a class when expanded.

TRBV10-3	TRBD1	-	TRBJ1-6	TGTGCCATCAGTGAAGGGACAGGGATTTCGCCCCTCTACTTT	CAISEGTGISPLYF
TRBV10-3	-	-	TRBJ1-5	TGTGCCAGCAGTTACACCCCACGGGGTGGCAATCAGCCCCAGCATTTT	CASSYTPRGGNQPQHF
TRBV7-2	TRBD1	many	TRBJ1-2	TGTGCCAGCAGCCCTAGCGCTGGACAGGGGGGTGGCTACACCTTC	CASSPSAGQGGGYTF
TRBV4-1	TRBD2	-	TRBJ2-1	TGCGCCAGCAGCCAGGGGGGACTAGCGGGTGTACCACCCCACAATGAGCAGTTCTTC	CASSQGGLAGVPPHNEQFF
TRBV11-1	-	many	TRBJ2-3	TGTGCCAGCAGCTTAGGTCCTAGCAGAACAGATACGCAGTATTTT	CASSLGPSRTDTQYF
TRBV12-3/TRBV12-4	-	many	TRBJ2-1	TGTGCCAGCAGCCTCCTCTTGGGCTCCTACAATGAGCAGTTCTTC	CASSLLLGSYNEQFF
TRBV29-1	TRBD1	-	TRBJ2-1	TGCAGCGTTGGGCGGACAGGGAACAATGAGCAGTTCTTC	CSVGRTGNNEQFF
TRBV18	-	-	TRBJ2-1	TGTGCCAGCTCACCAGGAAAAGGACAGCAGCAGTTCTTC	CASSPGKGQQQFF
TRBV7-9	-	many	TRBJ1-1	TGTGCCAGCAGCTTAGAAGGCAGGGTCGAATCTGAAGCTTTCTTT	CASSLEGRVESEAFF
TRBV24-1	-	-	TRBJ2-1	TGTGCCACCAGTCTAGCTTCCTACAATGAGCAGTTCTTC	CATSLASYNEQFF
TRBV6-1	-	-	TRBJ2-7	TGTGCCACCGATGGACAGTACGAGCAGTACTTC	CATDGQYEQYF
TRBV30	-	-	TRBJ2-5	TGTGCCTGGAGATATGACAGGCACCAAGAGACCCAGTACTTC	CAWRYDRHQETQYF
TRBV5-1	-	-	TRBJ2-5	TGCGCCAGTAGAGCAGGGTTTGAGACCCAGTACTTC	CASRAGFETQYF
TRBV6-2/TRBV6-3	-	-	TRBJ2-5	TGTGCCAGCAGTTTCGGCAGATCTGGGACCCAGTACTTC	CASSFGRSGTQYF
TRBV9	-	once	TRBJ2-3	TGTGCCAGCAGCGTAGGTCCGAAGGACACAGATACGCAGTATTTT	CASSVGPKDTDTQYF
TRBV12-3/TRBV12-4	-	-	TRBJ2-3	TGTGCCAGCAGGGAGGGAATCACAGATACGCAGTATTTT	CASREGITDTQYF
TRBV12-5	TRBD1	-	TRBJ2-2	TGTGCTAGTGGAAAGGGACAGGGTTCTACCGGGGAGCTGTTTTTT	CASGKGQGSTGELFF
TRBV7-3	-	-	TRBJ1-1	TGTGCCAGCAGCTTTAGGGAAGGCACTGAAGCTTTCTTT	CASSFREGTEAFF
TRBV29-1	-	-	TRBJ2-7	TGCAGTGCGGAGGCCGAGCAGTACTTC	CSAEAEQYF
TRBV11-1	-	-	TRBJ2-2	TGTGCCAGCAGCTTAGCGTGGAGTAGTGGGGAGCTGTTTTTT	CASSLAWSSGELFF
TRBV10-3	TRBD1	few	TRBJ1-2	TGTGCCATCAAAGGGGGACAGGGATCTAACTATGGCTACACCTTC	CAIKGGQGSNYGYTF
TRBV7-9	-	-	TRBJ1-2	TGTGCCAGCAGCCCACGGGGGGCGATCTATGGCTACACCTTC	CASSPRGAIYGYTF
TRBV5-4	-	-	TRBJ1-2	TGTGCCAGCAGCTTGGAGGGGCTCACCGGATATTACTATGGCTACACCTTC	CASSLEGLTGYYYGYTF
TRBV7-6	-	-	TRBJ1-4	TGTGCCAGCAGCTTAGAAGCTGATGAAAAACTGTTTTTT	CASSLEADEKLFF
TRBV25-1	-	many	TRBJ1-2	TGTGCCAGCTCTACGTCAGGGGCTGGCTACACCTTC	CASSTSGAGYTF
TRBV18	-	few	TRBJ2-7	TGTGCCAGCTCACCACCGCACAGGGAGGTGGGCGAGCAGTACTTC	CASSPPHREVGEQYF
TRBV5-1	TRBD2	-	TRBJ2-7	TGCGCCAGCAGCCCGGGGACTAGCGGGGCGCGAGAGTACTTC	CASSPGTSGAREYF